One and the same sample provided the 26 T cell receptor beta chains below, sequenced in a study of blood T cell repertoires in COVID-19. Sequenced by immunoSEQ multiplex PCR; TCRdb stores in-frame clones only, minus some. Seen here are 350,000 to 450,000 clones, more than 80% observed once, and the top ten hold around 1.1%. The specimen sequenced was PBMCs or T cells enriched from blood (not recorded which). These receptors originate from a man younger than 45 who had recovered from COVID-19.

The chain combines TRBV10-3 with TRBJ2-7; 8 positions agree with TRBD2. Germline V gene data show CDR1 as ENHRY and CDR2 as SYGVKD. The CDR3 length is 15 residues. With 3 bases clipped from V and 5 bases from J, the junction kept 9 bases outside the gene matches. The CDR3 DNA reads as TGTGCCATCAGTGATGTGGGCGGGAGGTCCCACGAGCAGTACTTC. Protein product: CAISDVGGRSHEQYF.

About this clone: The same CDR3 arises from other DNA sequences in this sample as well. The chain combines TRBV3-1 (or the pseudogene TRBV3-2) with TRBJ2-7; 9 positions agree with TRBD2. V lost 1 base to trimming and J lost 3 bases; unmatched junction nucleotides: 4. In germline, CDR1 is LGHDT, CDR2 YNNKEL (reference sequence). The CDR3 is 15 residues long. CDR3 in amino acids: CASSQVAREGYEQYF. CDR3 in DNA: TGTGCCAGCAGCCAAGTCGCGCGGGAGGGCTACGAGCAGTACTTC.

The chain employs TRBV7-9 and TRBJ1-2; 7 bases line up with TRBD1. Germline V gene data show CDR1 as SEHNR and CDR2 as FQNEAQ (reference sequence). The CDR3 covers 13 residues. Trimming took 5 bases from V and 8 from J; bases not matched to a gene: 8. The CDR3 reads CASSATGTGGYTF. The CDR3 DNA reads TGTGCCAGCAGCGCGACAGGGACGGGCGGCTACACCTTC.

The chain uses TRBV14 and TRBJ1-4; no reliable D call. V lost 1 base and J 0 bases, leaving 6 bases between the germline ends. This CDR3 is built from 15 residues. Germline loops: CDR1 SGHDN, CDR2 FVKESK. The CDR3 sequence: CASSQVVATNEKLFF. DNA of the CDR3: TGTGCCAGCAGCCAAGTCGTTGCAACTAATGAAAAACTGTTTTTT.

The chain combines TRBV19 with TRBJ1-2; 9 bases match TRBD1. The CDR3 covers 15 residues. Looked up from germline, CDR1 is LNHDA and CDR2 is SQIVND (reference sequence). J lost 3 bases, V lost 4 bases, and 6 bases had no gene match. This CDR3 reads CASSTPGTGYYGYTF. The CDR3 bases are TGTGCCAGTAGTACTCCCGGGACAGGGTACTATGGCTACACCTTC.

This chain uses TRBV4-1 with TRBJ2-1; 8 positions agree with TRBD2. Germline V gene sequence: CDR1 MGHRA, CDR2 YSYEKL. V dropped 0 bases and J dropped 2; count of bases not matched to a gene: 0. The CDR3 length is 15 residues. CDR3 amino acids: CASSQELAAYNEQFF. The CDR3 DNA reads TGCGCCAGCAGCCAAGAACTAGCGGCCTACAATGAGCAGTTCTTC.

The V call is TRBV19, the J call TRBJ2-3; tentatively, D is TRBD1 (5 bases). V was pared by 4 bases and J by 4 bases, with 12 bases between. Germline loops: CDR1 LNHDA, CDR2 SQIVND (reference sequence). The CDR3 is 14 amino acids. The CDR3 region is CASSNGRVSDTQYF. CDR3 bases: TGTGCCAGTAGTAATGGCAGGGTTTCAGATACGCAGTATTTT. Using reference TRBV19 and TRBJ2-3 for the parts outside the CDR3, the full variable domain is DGGITQSPKYLFRKEGQNVTLSCEQNLNHDAMYWYRQDPGQGLRLIYYSQIVNDFQKGDIAEGYSVSREKKESFPLTVTSAQKNPTAFYLCASSNGRVSDTQYFGPGTRLTVL.

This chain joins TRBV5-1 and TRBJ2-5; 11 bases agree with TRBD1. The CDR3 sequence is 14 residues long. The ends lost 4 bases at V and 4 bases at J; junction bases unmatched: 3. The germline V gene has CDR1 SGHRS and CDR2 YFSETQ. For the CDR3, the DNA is TGCGCCAGCAGCAAGGGACAGGGGGGAGAGACCCAGTACTTC. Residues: CASSKGQGGETQYF.

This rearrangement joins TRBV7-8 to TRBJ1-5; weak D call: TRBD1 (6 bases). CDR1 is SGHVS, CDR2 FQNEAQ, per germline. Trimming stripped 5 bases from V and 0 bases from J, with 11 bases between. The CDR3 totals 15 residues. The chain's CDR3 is CASSPSRGSNQPQHF. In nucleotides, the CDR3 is TGTGCCAGCAGCCCCAGCAGGGGTAGCAATCAGCCCCAGCATTTT.

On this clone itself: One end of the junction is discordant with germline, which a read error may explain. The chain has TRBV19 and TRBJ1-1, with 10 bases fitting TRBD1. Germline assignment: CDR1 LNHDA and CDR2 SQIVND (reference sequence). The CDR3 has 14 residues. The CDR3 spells CASSVDPGQGIGFF. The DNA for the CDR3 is TGTGCCAGTAGTGTAGACCCGGGACAGGGGATCGGTTTCTTT.

The CDR3 spells CASTQPGAQETQYF. The CDR3 DNA reads as TGTGCCAGCACCCAACCGGGAGCTCAAGAGACCCAGTACTTC. The rearrangement joins TRBV28 to TRBJ2-5, with a weak D call TRBD2 (6 bases). CDR1 and CDR2 (germline): MDHEN, SYDVKM. CDR3 size: 14 residues. The V end was cut by 7 bases, the J end by 2 bases, with 14 bases between.

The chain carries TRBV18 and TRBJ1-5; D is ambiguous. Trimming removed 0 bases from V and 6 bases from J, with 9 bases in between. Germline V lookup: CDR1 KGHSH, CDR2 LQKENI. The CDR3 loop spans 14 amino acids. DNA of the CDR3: TGTGCCAGCTCACCACCACCGCACGGTCAGCCCCAGCATTTT. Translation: CASSPPPHGQPQHF.

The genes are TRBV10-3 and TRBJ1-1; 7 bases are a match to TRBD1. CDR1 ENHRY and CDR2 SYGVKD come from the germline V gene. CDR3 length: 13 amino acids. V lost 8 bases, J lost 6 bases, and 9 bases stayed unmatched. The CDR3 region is CAIRTRRGAEAFF. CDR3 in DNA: TGTGCCATCCGCACCCGCAGGGGGGCTGAAGCTTTCTTT.

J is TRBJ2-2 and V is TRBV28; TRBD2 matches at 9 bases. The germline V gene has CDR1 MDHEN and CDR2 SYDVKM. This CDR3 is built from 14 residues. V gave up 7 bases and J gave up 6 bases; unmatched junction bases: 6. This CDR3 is CASKAGGRPGELFF. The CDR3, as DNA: TGTGCCAGCAAGGCGGGGGGGCGGCCCGGGGAGCTGTTTTTT.

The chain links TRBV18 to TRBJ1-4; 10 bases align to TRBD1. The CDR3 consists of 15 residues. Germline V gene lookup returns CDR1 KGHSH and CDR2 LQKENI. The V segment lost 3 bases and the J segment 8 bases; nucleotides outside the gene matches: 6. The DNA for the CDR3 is TGTGCCAGCTCACCTTTCGGGACAGGGGCCGAAAAACTGTTTTTT. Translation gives CASSPFGTGAEKLFF.

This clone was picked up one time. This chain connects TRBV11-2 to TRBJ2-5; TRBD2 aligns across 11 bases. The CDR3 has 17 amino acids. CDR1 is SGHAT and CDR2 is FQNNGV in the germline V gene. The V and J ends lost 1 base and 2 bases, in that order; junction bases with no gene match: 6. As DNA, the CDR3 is TGTGCCAGCAGCTTAGGTGTGGGACTAGCGGAACAAGAGACCCAGTACTTC. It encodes CASSLGVGLAEQETQYF.

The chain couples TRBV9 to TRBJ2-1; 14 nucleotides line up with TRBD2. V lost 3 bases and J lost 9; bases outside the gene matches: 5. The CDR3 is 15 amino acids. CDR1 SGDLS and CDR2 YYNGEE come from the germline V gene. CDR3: CASSEGLAGAGEQFF. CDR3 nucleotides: TGTGCCAGCAGCGAGGGACTAGCGGGAGCGGGTGAGCAGTTCTTC.

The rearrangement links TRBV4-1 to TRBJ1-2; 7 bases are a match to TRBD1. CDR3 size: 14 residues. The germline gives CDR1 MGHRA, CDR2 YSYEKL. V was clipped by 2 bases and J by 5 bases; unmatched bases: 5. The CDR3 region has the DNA TGCGCCAGCAGCCAATCAGGGGGATTGTATGGCTACACCTTC. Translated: CASSQSGGLYGYTF.

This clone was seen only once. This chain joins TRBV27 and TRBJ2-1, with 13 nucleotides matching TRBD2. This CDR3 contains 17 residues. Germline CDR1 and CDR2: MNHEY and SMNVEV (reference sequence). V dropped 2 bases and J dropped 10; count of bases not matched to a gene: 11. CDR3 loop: CASSLDRGTSGVGEQFF. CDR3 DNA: TGTGCCAGCAGTTTAGATAGGGGGACTAGCGGGGTGGGAGAGCAGTTCTTC.

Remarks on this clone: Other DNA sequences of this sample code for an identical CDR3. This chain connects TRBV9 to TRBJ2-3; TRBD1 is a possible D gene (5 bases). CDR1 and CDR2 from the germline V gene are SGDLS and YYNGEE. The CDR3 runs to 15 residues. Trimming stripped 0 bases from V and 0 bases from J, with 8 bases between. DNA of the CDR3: TGTGCCAGCAGCGTAGGTGGGGCTAGCACAGATACGCAGTATTTT. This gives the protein CASSVGGASTDTQYF.

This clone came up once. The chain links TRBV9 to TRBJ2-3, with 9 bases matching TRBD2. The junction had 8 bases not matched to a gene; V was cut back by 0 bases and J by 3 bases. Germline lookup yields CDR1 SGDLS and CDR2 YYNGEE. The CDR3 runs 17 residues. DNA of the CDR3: TGTGCCAGCAGCGTAGGTTCCGGGACTAGCACGACAGATACGCAGTATTTT. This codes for CASSVGSGTSTTDTQYF.

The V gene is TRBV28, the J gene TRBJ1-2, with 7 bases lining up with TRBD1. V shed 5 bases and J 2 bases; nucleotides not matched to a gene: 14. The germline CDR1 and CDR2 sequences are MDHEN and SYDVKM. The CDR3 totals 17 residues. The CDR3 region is CASSPWLDRPPNYGYTF. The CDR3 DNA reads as TGTGCCAGCAGTCCATGGCTGGACAGGCCTCCAAACTATGGCTACACCTTC.

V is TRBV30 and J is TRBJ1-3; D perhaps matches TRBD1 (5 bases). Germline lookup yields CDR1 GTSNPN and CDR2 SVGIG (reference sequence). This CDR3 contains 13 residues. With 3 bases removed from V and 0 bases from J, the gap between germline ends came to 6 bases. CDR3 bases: TGTGCCTGGAGGACAGTCTCTGGAAACACCATATATTTT. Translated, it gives CAWRTVSGNTIYF.

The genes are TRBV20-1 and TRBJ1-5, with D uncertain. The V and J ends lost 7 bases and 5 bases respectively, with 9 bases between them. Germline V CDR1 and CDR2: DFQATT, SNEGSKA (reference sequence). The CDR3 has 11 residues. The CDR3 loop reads CSDPEYQPQHF. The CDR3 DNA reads TGCAGTGACCCGGAGTATCAGCCCCAGCATTTT.

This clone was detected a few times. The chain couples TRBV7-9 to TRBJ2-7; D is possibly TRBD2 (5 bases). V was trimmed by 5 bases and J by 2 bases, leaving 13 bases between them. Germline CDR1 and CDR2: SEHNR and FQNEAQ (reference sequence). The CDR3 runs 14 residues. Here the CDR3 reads CASSRGERTYEQYF. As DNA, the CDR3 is TGTGCCAGCAGCCGGGGAGAACGGACCTACGAGCAGTACTTC.

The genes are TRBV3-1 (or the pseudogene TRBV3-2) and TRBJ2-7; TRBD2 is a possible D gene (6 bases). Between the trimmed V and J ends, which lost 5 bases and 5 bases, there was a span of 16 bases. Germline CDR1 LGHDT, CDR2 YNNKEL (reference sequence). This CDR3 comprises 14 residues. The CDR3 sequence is CASSLGGTYDEQYF. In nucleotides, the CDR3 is TGTGCCAGCAGCTTAGGCGGGACTTACGACGAGCAGTACTTC.